The present T cell receptor beta chain was sequenced within a study of blood T cell repertoires in COVID-19. Looking at the study overall: Spain, Italy and the United States supplied samples that represented acute and convalescent COVID-19. The analysed material was cDNA or gDNA that came from T cells, B-cell-depleted T cells, or PBMCs.

The CDR3 totals 14 residues. Germline lookup yields CDR1 SEHNR and CDR2 FQNEAQ (reference sequence). Trimming cost V 5 bases and J 5 bases, with 15 bases left between them. Source study methods: The authors estimated nucleated cell counts from reference gene primer amplification. The table came from immunoSEQ multiplex PCR; TCRdb's copy has only in-frame clones and leaves some out. That table is the source of V, J and clone size, and D and trimming were worked out from the DNA. The sample includes 150,000 to 200,000 clones, roughly 85% of them seen just once. In its sample, this clone was seen once. The sequence derives from an older woman with acute or convalescent COVID-19. The chain joins TRBV7-9 to TRBJ2-5; TRBD2 is a possible D gene (6 bases). Sequenced material: peripheral blood. The CDR3 sequence is CASSTAGGSETQYF. The CDR3 DNA is TGTGCCAGCAGCACCGCTGGGGGGTCGGAGACCCAGTACTTC.